The 5 T cell receptor beta chains below all came from one sample that was sequenced in a study of response to subunit inactivated influenza vaccine. TCRdb itself ran the RT-PCR reads through MiXCR, one entry per CDR3 protein. The sample shows 170,000 or so distinct CDR3 sequences, roughly 10% of them seen only once. The material was CD8+ T cells sorted from PBMCs, obtained 23 months after vaccination. These receptors were collected from a man aged 45 to 75 who received an inactivated influenza vaccine.

The table lists this clonotype with many counts. The chain links TRBV30 to TRBJ2-7; D not certain. The V end was cut by 0 bases, the J end by 6 bases, with 12 bases between. The CDR3 loop spans 13 amino acids. Germline CDR1 reads GTSNPN; CDR2 reads SVGIG (reference sequence). CDR3 residues: CAWSVLGTTEQYF. The CDR3, as DNA: TGTGCCTGGAGTGTACTGGGAACAACCGAGCAGTACTTC.

The rearrangement joins TRBV25-1 to TRBJ2-7; D is ambiguous. The CDR3 runs 12 residues. Trimming took 7 bases from V and 6 from J, leaving 13 bases between them. The V gene's germline CDR1 is MGHDK and CDR2 SYGVNS. Here the CDR3 DNA reads TGTGCCAGCATCCCGCTGGAGAGCGAGCAGTACTTC. This sequence encodes CASIPLESEQYF.

A few counts support this clonotype. The chain uses TRBV30 and TRBJ2-1, with D hard to call. V lost 6 bases and J 5 bases, leaving 14 bases between the germline ends. The CDR3 contains 13 residues. The germline V gene encodes CDR1 GTSNPN and CDR2 SVGIG (reference sequence). The CDR3 region is CACPTRQDNEQFF. DNA of the CDR3: TGTGCCTGCCCTACCCGTCAGGACAATGAGCAGTTCTTC.

V usage is TRBV29-1 and J usage is TRBJ2-7; 11 bases match TRBD2. CDR1 SQVTM and CDR2 ANQGSEA come from the germline V gene. V lost 5 bases, J lost 5 bases, and 8 bases stayed unmatched. The CDR3 loop spans 14 amino acids. The CDR3 DNA is TGCAGCGTTATAGCGGGAGGGATGGGGCACGAGCAGTACTTC. This sequence encodes CSVIAGGMGHEQYF.

The rearrangement joins TRBV28 to TRBJ2-7, with D perhaps matching TRBD1 (6 bases). Trimming shortened V by 4 bases and J by 2 bases, and 12 bases separated the two germline ends. This CDR3 has 14 amino acids. The germline V gene has CDR1 MDHEN and CDR2 SYDVKM. CDR3 in amino acids: CASSSRQDPYEQYF. For the CDR3, the DNA is TGTGCCAGCAGTTCACGACAGGACCCCTACGAGCAGTACTTC.